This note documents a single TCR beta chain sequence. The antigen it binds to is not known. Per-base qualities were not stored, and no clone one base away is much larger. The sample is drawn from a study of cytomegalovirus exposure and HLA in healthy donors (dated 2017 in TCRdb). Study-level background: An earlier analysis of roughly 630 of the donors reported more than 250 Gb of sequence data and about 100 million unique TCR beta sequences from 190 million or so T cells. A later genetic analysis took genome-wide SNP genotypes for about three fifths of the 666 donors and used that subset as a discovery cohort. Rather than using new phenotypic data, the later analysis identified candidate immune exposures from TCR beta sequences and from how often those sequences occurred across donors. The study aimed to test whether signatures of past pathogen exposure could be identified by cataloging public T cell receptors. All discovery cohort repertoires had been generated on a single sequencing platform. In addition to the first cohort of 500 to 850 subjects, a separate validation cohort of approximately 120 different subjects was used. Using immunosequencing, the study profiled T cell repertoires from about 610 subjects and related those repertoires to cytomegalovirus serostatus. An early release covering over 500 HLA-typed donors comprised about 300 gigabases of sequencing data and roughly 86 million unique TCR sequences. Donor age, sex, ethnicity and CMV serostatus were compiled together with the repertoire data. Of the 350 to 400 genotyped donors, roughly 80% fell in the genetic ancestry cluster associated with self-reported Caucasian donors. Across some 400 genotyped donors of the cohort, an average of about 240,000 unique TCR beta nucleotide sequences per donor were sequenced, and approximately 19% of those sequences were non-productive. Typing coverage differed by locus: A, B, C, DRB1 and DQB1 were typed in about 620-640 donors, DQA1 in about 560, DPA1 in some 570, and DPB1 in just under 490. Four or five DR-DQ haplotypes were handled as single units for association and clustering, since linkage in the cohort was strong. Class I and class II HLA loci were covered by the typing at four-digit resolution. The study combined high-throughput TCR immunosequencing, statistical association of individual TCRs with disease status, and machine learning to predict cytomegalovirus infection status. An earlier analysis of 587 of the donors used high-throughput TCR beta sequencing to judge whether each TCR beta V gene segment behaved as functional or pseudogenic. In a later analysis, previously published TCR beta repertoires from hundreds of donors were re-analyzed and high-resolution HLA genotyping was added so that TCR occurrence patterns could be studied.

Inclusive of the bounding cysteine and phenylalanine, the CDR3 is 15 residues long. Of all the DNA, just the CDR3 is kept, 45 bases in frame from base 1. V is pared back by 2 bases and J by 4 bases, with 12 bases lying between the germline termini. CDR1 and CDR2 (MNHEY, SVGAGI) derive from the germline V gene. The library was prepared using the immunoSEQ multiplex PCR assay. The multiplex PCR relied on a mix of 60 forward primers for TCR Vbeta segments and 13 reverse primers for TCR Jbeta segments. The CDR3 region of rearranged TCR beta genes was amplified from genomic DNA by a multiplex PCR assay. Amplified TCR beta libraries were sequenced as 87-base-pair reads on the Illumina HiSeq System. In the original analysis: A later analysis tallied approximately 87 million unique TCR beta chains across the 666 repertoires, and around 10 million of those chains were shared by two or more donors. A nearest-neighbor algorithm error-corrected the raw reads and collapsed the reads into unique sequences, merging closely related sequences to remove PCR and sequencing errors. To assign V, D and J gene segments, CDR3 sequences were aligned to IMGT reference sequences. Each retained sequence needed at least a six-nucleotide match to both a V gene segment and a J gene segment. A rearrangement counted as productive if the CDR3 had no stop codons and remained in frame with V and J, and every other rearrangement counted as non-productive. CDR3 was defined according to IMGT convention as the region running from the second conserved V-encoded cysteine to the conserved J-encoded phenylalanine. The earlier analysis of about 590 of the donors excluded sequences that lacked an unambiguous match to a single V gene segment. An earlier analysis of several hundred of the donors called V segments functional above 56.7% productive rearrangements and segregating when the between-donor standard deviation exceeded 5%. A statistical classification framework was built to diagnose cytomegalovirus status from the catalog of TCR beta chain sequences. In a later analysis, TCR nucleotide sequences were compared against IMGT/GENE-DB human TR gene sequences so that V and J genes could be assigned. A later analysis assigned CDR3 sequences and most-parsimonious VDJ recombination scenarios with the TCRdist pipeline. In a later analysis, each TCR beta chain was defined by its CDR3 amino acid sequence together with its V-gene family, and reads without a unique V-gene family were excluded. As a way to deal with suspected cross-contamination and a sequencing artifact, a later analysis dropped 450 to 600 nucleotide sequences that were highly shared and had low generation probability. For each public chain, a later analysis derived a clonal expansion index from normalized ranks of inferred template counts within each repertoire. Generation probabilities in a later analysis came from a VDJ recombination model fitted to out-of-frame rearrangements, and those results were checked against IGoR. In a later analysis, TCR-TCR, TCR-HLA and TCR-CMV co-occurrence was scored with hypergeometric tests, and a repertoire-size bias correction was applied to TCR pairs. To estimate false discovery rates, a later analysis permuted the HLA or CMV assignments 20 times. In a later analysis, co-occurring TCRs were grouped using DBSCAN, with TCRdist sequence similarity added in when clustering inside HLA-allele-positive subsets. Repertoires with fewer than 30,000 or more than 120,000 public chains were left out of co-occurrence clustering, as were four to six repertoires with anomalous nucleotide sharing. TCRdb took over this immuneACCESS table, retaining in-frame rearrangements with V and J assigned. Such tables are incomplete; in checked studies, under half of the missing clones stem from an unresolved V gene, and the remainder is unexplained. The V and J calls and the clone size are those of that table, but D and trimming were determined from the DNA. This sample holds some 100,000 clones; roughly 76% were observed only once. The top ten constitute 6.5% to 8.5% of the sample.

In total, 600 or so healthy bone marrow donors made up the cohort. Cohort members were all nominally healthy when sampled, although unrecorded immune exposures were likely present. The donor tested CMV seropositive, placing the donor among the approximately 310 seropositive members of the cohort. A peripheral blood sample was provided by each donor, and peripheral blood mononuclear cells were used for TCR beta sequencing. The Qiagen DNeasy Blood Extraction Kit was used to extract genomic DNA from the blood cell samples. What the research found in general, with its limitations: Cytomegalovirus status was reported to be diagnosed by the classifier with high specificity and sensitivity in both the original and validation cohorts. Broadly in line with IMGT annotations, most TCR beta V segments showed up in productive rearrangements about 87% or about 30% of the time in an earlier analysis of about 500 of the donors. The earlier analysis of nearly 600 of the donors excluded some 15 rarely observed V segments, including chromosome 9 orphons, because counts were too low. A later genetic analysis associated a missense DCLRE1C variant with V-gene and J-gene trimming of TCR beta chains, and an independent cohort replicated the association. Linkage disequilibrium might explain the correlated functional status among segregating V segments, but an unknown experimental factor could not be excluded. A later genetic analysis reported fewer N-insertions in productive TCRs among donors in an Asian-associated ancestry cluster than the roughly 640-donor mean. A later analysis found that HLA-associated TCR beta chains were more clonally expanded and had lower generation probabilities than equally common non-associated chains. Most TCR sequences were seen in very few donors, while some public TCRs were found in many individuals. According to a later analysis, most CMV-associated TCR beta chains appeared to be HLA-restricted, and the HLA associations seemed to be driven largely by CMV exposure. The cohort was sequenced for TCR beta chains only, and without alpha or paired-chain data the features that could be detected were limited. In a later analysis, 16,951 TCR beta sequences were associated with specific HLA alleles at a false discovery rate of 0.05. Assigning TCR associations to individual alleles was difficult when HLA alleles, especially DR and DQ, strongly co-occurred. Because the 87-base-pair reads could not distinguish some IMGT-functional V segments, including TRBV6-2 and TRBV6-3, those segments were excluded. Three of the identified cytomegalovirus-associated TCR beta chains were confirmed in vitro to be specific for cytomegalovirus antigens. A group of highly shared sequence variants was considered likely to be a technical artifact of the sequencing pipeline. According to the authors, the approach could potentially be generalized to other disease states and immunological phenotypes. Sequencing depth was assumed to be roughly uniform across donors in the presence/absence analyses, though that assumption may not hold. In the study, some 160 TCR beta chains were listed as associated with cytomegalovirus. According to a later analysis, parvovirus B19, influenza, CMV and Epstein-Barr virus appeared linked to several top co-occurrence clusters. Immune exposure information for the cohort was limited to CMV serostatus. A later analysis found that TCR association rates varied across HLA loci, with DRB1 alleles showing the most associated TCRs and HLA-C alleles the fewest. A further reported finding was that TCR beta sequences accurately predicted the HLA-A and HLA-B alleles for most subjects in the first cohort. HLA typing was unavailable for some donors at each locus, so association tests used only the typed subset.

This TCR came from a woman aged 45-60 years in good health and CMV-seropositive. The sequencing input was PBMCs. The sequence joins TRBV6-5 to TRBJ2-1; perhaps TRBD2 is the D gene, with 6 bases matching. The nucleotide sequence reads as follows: TGTGCCAGCAGTTACACCGGGGGACCTTACAATGAGCAGTTCTTC. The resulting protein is CASSYTGGPYNEQFF.